Listed below are T cell receptor beta chains from one sample, sequenced in a study of PD-1 blockade in classical Hodgkin lymphoma. Sequencing used immunoSEQ multiplex PCR; TCRdb keeps in-frame clones, though not all of them. The sample includes 100,000 or so clones, 75% to 95% of them seen just once. Sequenced here: peripheral blood mononuclear cells (PBMCs), sampled before the fourth cycle of nivolumab. These receptor sequences come from a human donor with classical Hodgkin lymphoma. The CDR3 runs from the conserved cysteine through the conserved F or W.

v_call: TRBV6-6
j_call: TRBJ1-2
cdr3_aa: CASSYGTGLGNYGYTF

v_call: TRBV7-9
j_call: TRBJ2-6
cdr3_aa: CASSFRPAGANVLTF

v_call: TRBV18
j_call: TRBJ2-5
cdr3_aa: CASSPGTRRETQYF

v_call: TRBV7-9
j_call: TRBJ2-7
cdr3_aa: CASSIRQSLSYEQYF

v_call: TRBV7-9
j_call: TRBJ1-4
cdr3_aa: CASSEDGTVDEKLFF

v_call: TRBV28
j_call: TRBJ1-2
cdr3_aa: CASSLFLLQVTNYGYTF

v_call: TRBV7-6
j_call: TRBJ1-3
cdr3_aa: CASSSSHLSGNTIYF

v_call: TRBV14
j_call: TRBJ2-7
cdr3_aa: CVRRGTDSYEQYF

v_call: TRBV18
j_call: TRBJ2-1
cdr3_aa: CASSPLLGGGHNEQFF

v_call: TRBV11-2
j_call: TRBJ1-1
cdr3_aa: CASSLGRGTAYSEAFF

v_call: TRBV28
j_call: TRBJ1-1
cdr3_aa: CASRGRREGEAFF

v_call: TRBV4-1
j_call: TRBJ2-1
cdr3_aa: CASSQDSIRGDNEQFF

v_call: TRBV18
j_call: TRBJ1-4
cdr3_aa: CASSLPRTGSNEKLFF

v_call: TRBV29-1
j_call: TRBJ2-5
cdr3_aa: CSVKPRFRVEETQYF

v_call: TRBV7-8
j_call: TRBJ2-1
cdr3_aa: CASSPTSGGSSNEQFF

v_call: TRBV27
j_call: TRBJ2-7
cdr3_aa: CASSLSERGLNEQYF

v_call: TRBV7-3
j_call: TRBJ2-7
cdr3_aa: CASSPQEVSSSYEQYF

v_call: TRBV7-8
j_call: TRBJ1-5
cdr3_aa: CASSPARRDNQPQHF

v_call: TRBV2
j_call: TRBJ2-7
cdr3_aa: CASSQTGTSYEQYF

v_call: TRBV7-2
j_call: TRBJ2-7
cdr3_aa: CASSLAFSSGYEQYF

v_call: TRBV7-2
j_call: TRBJ1-1
cdr3_aa: CASSLAGSRNTEAFF

v_call: TRBV5-4
j_call: TRBJ1-5
cdr3_aa: CASSLGGGRPQHF

v_call: TRBV29-1
j_call: TRBJ1-1
cdr3_aa: CSVVATGTEAFF

v_call: TRBV27
j_call: TRBJ1-1
cdr3_aa: CASSLAGELGTEAFF

v_call: TRBV13
j_call: TRBJ2-2
cdr3_aa: CASSLDAGRRTGELFF

v_call: TRBV20-1
j_call: TRBJ2-7
cdr3_aa: CSAHRGGEQYF

v_call: TRBV7-9
j_call: TRBJ2-3
cdr3_aa: CASSLGRGDTQYF

v_call: TRBV27
j_call: TRBJ1-3
cdr3_aa: CASRPGYDLNTIYF

v_call: TRBV10-3
j_call: TRBJ2-1
cdr3_aa: CAISPPALGVYNEQFF

v_call: TRBV7-2
j_call: TRBJ1-1
cdr3_aa: CASSPTTGEAFF

v_call: TRBV25-1
j_call: TRBJ1-6
cdr3_aa: CASRGEGDSPLHF

v_call: TRBV2
j_call: TRBJ1-5
cdr3_aa: CASSGGQLHQPQHF

v_call: TRBV5-4
j_call: TRBJ1-3
cdr3_aa: CASSMPPGNTIYF

v_call: TRBV7-2
j_call: TRBJ2-1
cdr3_aa: CASSLAGQGSNEQFF

v_call: TRBV7-9
j_call: TRBJ1-2
cdr3_aa: CASSRPPAREGNYGYTF

v_call: TRBV30
j_call: TRBJ1-2
cdr3_aa: CAWSVLGGAGLFGGYTF

v_call: TRBV28
j_call: TRBJ2-3
cdr3_aa: CASSRGTSGLLDTQYF

v_call: TRBV6-5
j_call: TRBJ1-2
cdr3_aa: CASSRGGEGYTF

v_call: TRBV25-1
j_call: TRBJ2-7
cdr3_aa: CASSPRGGYEQYF

v_call: TRBV19
j_call: TRBJ1-3
cdr3_aa: CASSQIRNTIYF

v_call: TRBV29-1
j_call: TRBJ2-2
cdr3_aa: CSVDRGAGTGELFF

v_call: TRBV4-2
j_call: TRBJ2-7
cdr3_aa: CASSQGTGRYEQYF

v_call: TRBV19
j_call: TRBJ2-1
cdr3_aa: CASSMTSGGPHNEQFF

v_call: TRBV5-6
j_call: TRBJ1-5
cdr3_aa: CASSLWGALLSNQPQHF

v_call: TRBV7-9
j_call: TRBJ2-5
cdr3_aa: CASSLGPLGVWETQYF